The rows below give T cell receptor beta chains drawn from one sample of a study of CD8+ T cells in alopecia areata. The data were produced by immunoSEQ multiplex PCR, yet TCRdb's version contains in-frame clones alone and is incomplete. The sample consists of about 150,000 clones, 50% to 65% of them appearing once. Source: CD8+ T cells sorted from blood, taken at week 0. These receptors all stem from a human donor with alopecia areata. The CDR3 runs from the conserved cysteine through the conserved F or W. A D gene is named only where the DNA matches it firmly. The size of a clone is reported for some rows only, either as once, few or many, or as a class for expanded clones.

d_gene	j_gene	abundance	v_gene	CDR3aa	CDR3nt
.	TRBJ2-5	.	TRBV14	CASSQDRQTQYF	TGTGCCAGCAGCCAAGATAGACAGACCCAGTACTTC
.	TRBJ2-7	.	TRBV5-6	CASSFDYSYEQYF	TGTGCCAGCAGCTTTGACTACTCCTACGAGCAGTACTTC
.	TRBJ1-1	.	TRBV30	CAWQGGMNTEAFF	TGTGCCTGGCAGGGTGGAATGAACACTGAAGCTTTCTTT
TRBD2	TRBJ2-7	few	TRBV10-3	CAINGGGTNNEQYF	TGTGCCATCAACGGCGGGGGGACGAACAACGAGCAGTACTTC
TRBD1	TRBJ1-2	few	TRBV29-1	CSVGTGVNYGYTF	TGCAGCGTTGGGACAGGAGTTAACTATGGCTACACCTTC
.	TRBJ1-2	once	TRBV5-6	CASRTAGEYGYTF	TGTGCCAGCAGGACCGCAGGGGAATATGGCTACACCTTC
TRBD2	TRBJ2-7	.	TRBV13	CASSFLGLDSYEQYF	TGTGCCAGCAGCTTTCTTGGACTAGACTCCTACGAGCAGTACTTC
TRBD1	TRBJ2-3	.	TRBV29-1	CSVTQGALDTQYF	TGCAGCGTTACGCAGGGGGCATTAGATACGCAGTATTTT
TRBD2	TRBJ2-3	.	TRBV2	CAGETSGDTDTQYF	TGTGCCGGGGAGACTAGCGGTGACACAGATACGCAGTATTTT
TRBD2	TRBJ2-3	.	TRBV2	CASSEAQGLSTDTQYF	TGTGCCAGCAGTGAAGCCCAGGGACTAAGCACAGATACGCAGTATTTT
TRBD1	TRBJ2-7	.	TRBV2	CASSDSGQGAYEQYF	TGTGCCAGCAGTGATAGTGGACAGGGAGCCTACGAGCAGTACTTC
.	TRBJ2-1	.	TRBV9	CASSVGQGMNNEQFF	TGTGCCAGCAGCGTAGGGCAGGGTATGAACAATGAGCAGTTCTTC
.	TRBJ1-1	.	TRBV29-1	CSVQEGLNTEAFF	TGCAGCGTTCAGGAAGGGTTGAACACTGAAGCTTTCTTT
.	TRBJ2-3	.	TRBV6-5	CASRSRTWADTQYF	TGTGCCAGCAGAAGTCGGACGTGGGCAGATACGCAGTATTTT
.	TRBJ2-7	.	TRBV2	CATSGSAYEQYF	TGTGCCACCAGCGGGTCCGCCTACGAGCAGTACTTC
.	TRBJ2-7	.	TRBV7-6	CASSLALAGDAYEQYF	TGTGCCAGCAGCTTAGCGCTGGCAGGGGACGCCTACGAGCAGTACTTC
.	TRBJ1-1	few	TRBV19	CASSISGAATEAFF	TGTGCCAGTAGTATCTCAGGGGCAGCCACTGAAGCTTTCTTT
TRBD1	TRBJ2-7	.	TRBV7-9	CASSPARGTAYEQYF	TGTGCCAGCAGCCCCGCCCGTGGGACAGCCTACGAGCAGTACTTC
TRBD1	TRBJ2-1	few	TRBV7-9	CASSRTGDEQFF	TGTGCCAGCAGCCGGACAGGGGATGAGCAGTTCTTC
TRBD1	TRBJ1-1	.	TRBV19	CASSDGTGRAFF	TGTGCCAGTAGTGATGGGACAGGGCGAGCTTTCTTT
.	TRBJ1-1	once	TRBV5-6	CASSLDVYTEAFF	TGTGCCAGCAGCTTGGACGTGTACACTGAAGCTTTCTTT
TRBD2	TRBJ2-7	.	TRBV5-6	CASSLNPGGTSEQYF	TGTGCCAGCAGCTTGAACCCGGGGGGGACGAGCGAGCAGTACTTC
.	TRBJ2-2	few	TRBV6-5	CASSLSDNTGELFF	TGTGCCAGCAGCCTTAGCGATAACACCGGGGAGCTGTTTTTT
.	TRBJ2-1	.	TRBV11-2	CASSFGSRGLGNEQFF	TGTGCCAGCAGCTTTGGATCGCGCGGGTTGGGGAATGAGCAGTTCTTC
.	TRBJ1-5	few	TRBV7-9	CASSRGSNQPQHF	TGTGCCAGCAGCCGAGGGAGCAATCAGCCCCAGCATTTT
.	TRBJ1-1	once	TRBV19	CACRSIGGWENTEAFF	TGTGCCTGTCGATCAATAGGGGGATGGGAGAACACTGAAGCTTTCTTT
.	TRBJ1-1	once	TRBV27	CASSLSRGPGVDTEAFF	TGTGCCAGCAGTTTATCGAGGGGCCCAGGGGTCGACACTGAAGCTTTCTTT
TRBD1	TRBJ1-2	few	TRBV29-1	CSVPGQGIEGYTF	TGCAGCGTTCCGGGACAGGGAATTGAAGGCTACACCTTC
.	TRBJ2-1	few	TRBV5-6	CASSSGLTPFF	TGTGCCAGCAGCTCGGGGCTGACCCCGTTCTTC
.	TRBJ1-5	.	TRBV19	CASRRKDNQPQHF	TGTGCCAGTAGAAGGAAGGACAATCAGCCCCAGCATTTT
.	TRBJ1-1	.	TRBV27	CASSLQGTVNTEAFF	TGTGCCAGCAGTTTGCAGGGGACCGTGAACACTGAAGCTTTCTTT
.	TRBJ1-1	.	TRBV29-1	CSVEDGRGLNTEAFF	TGCAGCGTTGAAGACGGTAGGGGGTTGAACACTGAAGCTTTCTTT
.	TRBJ1-2	.	TRBV15	CATSSPNGVHGYTF	TGTGCCACCAGCAGCCCTAACGGGGTTCATGGCTACACCTTC
.	TRBJ2-7	few	TRBV29-1	CSVEVSYEQYF	TGCAGCGTTGAAGTCAGCTACGAGCAGTACTTC
TRBD2	TRBJ2-7	.	TRBV7-9	CASSQVTSGGDYEQYF	TGTGCCAGCAGCCAAGTCACTAGCGGGGGTGACTACGAGCAGTACTTC
TRBD1	TRBJ1-1	.	TRBV4-3	CASSRRQGRNTEAFF	TGCGCCAGCAGCCGACGACAGGGACGGAACACTGAAGCTTTCTTT
.	TRBJ1-1	once	TRBV30	CAWELLQGHEAFF	TGTGCCTGGGAGCTTTTACAGGGACATGAAGCTTTCTTT
TRBD2	TRBJ2-7	.	TRBV28	CASGHTGLAGGKVQYF	TGTGCCAGCGGACATACTGGACTAGCGGGGGGTAAGGTGCAGTACTTC
.	TRBJ1-2	.	TRBV29-1	CSGGTGGYTF	TGCAGCGGTGGGACCGGTGGCTACACCTTC
.	TRBJ2-1	.	TRBV13	CASSPQDEQFF	TGTGCCAGCAGCCCCCAAGATGAGCAGTTCTTC
TRBD2	TRBJ2-2	.	TRBV6-1	CASSETSGNTGELFF	TGTGCCAGCAGTGAAACTAGCGGGAACACCGGGGAGCTGTTTTTT
TRBD1	TRBJ2-7	few	TRBV29-1	CSVETGTYEQYF	TGCAGCGTTGAGACAGGGACCTACGAGCAGTACTTC